This T cell receptor (beta chain) was sequenced in a study of CD8 T cells in ankylosing spondylitis. Study conclusions and caveats: It appeared that ankylosing spondylitis blood was characterized by a TCR beta motif of several highly homologous variants.

This clonotype was seen only a few times. What it binds is not known. At one of its ends the junction is not consistent with the germline gene, which may arise from a read error. The CDR3 length is 12 residues. Germline CDR1 is SEHNR and CDR2 is FQNEAQ (reference sequence). TCRdb recomputed calls from the 5' RACE reads with MiXCR, one row per CDR3 protein. Seen here are about 540,000 distinct CDR3 sequences, roughly an eighth observed once, and the top ten hold around 7%. The clonotype originates from a male donor with ankylosing spondylitis. This rearrangement joins TRBV7-9 to TRBJ1-1; D gene unclear. The sample comprised blood, either unsorted or a sorted T cell fraction (not recorded which). CDR3 region: CAGSAGRTEAFF. The DNA of the CDR3 is TGTGCCGGCAGCGCCGGGCGGACTGAAGCTTTCTTT.